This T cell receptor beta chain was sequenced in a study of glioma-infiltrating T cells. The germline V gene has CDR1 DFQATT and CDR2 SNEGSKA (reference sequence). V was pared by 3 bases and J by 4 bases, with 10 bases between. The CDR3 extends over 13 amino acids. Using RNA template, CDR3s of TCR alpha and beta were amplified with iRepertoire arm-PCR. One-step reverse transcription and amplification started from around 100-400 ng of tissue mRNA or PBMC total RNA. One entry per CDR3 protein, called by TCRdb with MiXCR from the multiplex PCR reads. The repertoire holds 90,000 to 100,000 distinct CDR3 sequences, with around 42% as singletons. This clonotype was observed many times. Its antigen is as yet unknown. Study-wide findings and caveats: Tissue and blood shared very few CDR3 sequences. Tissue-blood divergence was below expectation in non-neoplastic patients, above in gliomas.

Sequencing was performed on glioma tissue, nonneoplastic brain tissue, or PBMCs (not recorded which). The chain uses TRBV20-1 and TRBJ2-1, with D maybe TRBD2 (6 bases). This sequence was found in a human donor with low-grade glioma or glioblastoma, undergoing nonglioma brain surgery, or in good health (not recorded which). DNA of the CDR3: TGCAGTGCTAGCTCCCTAGCGTACAATGAGCAGTTCTTC. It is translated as CSASSLAYNEQFF.